A single sample gave rise to the 10 T cell receptor beta chains below, sequenced in a study of shared clonotypes between healthy human individuals (TCRdb year 2020). Libraries were built with the immunoSEQ multiplex PCR assay. TCRdb stores this immuneACCESS table with in-frame sequences only. Part of the clones is absent; in the studies checked, under half of the shortfall reflects unresolved V genes, and no reason is known for the rest. Counted in this sample were roughly 2 million clones; approximately 94% of them appeared once. Less than 0.15% of the sample is held by the ten biggest clonotypes. The sequenced material came from naive CD4+ T cells sorted from blood. The sample's cell subset or site, from its label and the paper: CD45RA+ positively selected. These TCRs come from a man aged 18 to 30 in good health.

The CDR3 loop reads CASSIRSGQETQYF. In DNA form, the CDR3 reads TGTGCCAGCAGCATCCGTTCCGGGCAAGAGACCCAGTACTTC. The rearrangement links TRBV5-8 to TRBJ2-5; D remains ambiguous. Trimming shortened V by 4 bases and J by 2 bases, and 12 bases separated the two germline ends. Germline V gene lookup returns CDR1 SGHTS and CDR2 YDEGEE. This CDR3 is 14 amino acids long.

This sequence joins TRBV20-1 and TRBJ2-1; D not certain. Trimming pared 2 bases from V and 6 bases from J, leaving 5 bases between. There are 11 residues in the CDR3. Looked up from germline, CDR1 is DFQATT and CDR2 is SNEGSKA (reference sequence). The CDR3 coding sequence is TGCAGTGCTAGATGGGCCAATGAGCAGTTCTTC. Translating it yields CSARWANEQFF.

This chain connects TRBV6-5 to TRBJ1-6, with D maybe TRBD1 (6 bases). The CDR3 runs to 15 residues. V was cut by 0 bases and J by 8 bases, with 11 bases left in between. The germline V gene encodes CDR1 MNHEY and CDR2 SVGAGI. The DNA of the CDR3 is TGTGCCAGCAGTTACTCCCGGACAGTAGATTCACCCCTCCACTTT. Translation: CASSYSRTVDSPLHF.

The rearrangement uses TRBV6-1 and TRBJ1-5, with D perhaps matching TRBD1 (6 bases). The V end lost 7 bases, the J end lost 3 bases, and 16 bases lay between the germline ends. The germline CDR1 and CDR2 sequences are MNHNS and SASEGT. This CDR3 contains 15 residues. The CDR3 is CASTAAGGPNQPQHF. CDR3 in DNA: TGTGCCAGCACGGCGGCCGGGGGCCCCAATCAGCCCCAGCATTTT.

CDR3 DNA sequence: TGTGCCAGCAGTTCCACAGGGGATAACTATGGCTACACCTTC. It is translated as CASSSTGDNYGYTF. The chain is built from TRBV28 and TRBJ1-2; 7 bases fit TRBD1. The CDR3 is made up of 14 amino acids. From germline, CDR1 is MDHEN and CDR2 SYDVKM. Trimming removed 4 bases from V and 1 base from J; junction bases left unmatched: 3.

V usage is TRBV6-5 and J usage is TRBJ1-2; D not resolved. Per the germline V gene, CDR1 is MNHEY and CDR2 is SVGAGI. The CDR3 contains 13 residues. V was clipped by 7 bases and J by 8 bases, with 17 bases between them. The CDR3 sequence: CASTREPTGGYTF. For the CDR3, the DNA is TGTGCCAGCACTCGCGAGCCGACGGGCGGCTACACCTTC.

This clone appeared a single time. The CDR3 bases are TGTGCCAGCAGCAGCCGGCGGGACCGCACAGATACGCAGTATTTT. Translating gives CASSSRRDRTDTQYF. The V and J genes are TRBV6-6 and TRBJ2-3; maybe TRBD2 (6 bases). Germline values: CDR1 MNHNY, CDR2 SVGAGI (reference sequence). The CDR3 is 15 amino acids. The V gene lost 6 bases and the J gene lost 1 base, with 14 bases spanning the gap.

The chain carries TRBV6-5 and TRBJ2-5; D is uncertain. Germline V gene data show CDR1 as MNHEY and CDR2 as SVGAGI. This CDR3 spans 11 amino acids. Trimming shortened V by 6 bases and J by 4 bases, and 6 bases separated the two germline ends. The CDR3 region is CASSIRETQYF. The DNA of the CDR3 is TGTGCCAGCAGCATAAGAGAGACCCAGTACTTC.

The chain uses TRBV18 and TRBJ2-6; unclear D gene. The germline gives CDR1 KGHSH, CDR2 LQKENI. V gave up 1 base and J gave up 2 bases, with 6 bases separating them. The CDR3 extends over 15 amino acids. The CDR3 nucleotides read TGTGCCAGCTCACCACTTCAGCCTGGGGCCAACGTCCTGACTTTC. Protein: CASSPLQPGANVLTF. The whole variable domain, filled in from reference TRBV18 and TRBJ2-6, reads NAGVMQNPRHLVRRRGQEARLRCSPMKGHSHVYWYRQLPEEGLKFMVYLQKENIIDESGMPKERFSAEFPKEGPSILRIQQVVRGDSAAYFCASSPLQPGANVLTFGAGSRLTVL.

The chain has TRBV7-2 and TRBJ2-7; 12 bases match TRBD2. The J segment lost 5 bases and the V segment lost 2 bases, leaving 7 bases of the junction unmatched. This CDR3 is built from 16 residues. The V gene's germline CDR1 is SGHTA and CDR2 FQGNSA. CDR3 coding DNA: TGTGCCAGCAGCTTATCACGGACTAGCGGGATGGACGAGCAGTACTTC. Translated: CASSLSRTSGMDEQYF. Together with reference TRBV7-2 and TRBJ2-7, the CDR3 gives the full variable domain: GAGVSQSPSNKVTEKGKDVELRCDPISGHTALYWYRQSLGQGLEFLIYFQGNSAPDKSGLPSDRFSAERTGGSVSTLTIQRTQQEDSAVYLCASSLSRTSGMDEQYFGPGTRLTVT.